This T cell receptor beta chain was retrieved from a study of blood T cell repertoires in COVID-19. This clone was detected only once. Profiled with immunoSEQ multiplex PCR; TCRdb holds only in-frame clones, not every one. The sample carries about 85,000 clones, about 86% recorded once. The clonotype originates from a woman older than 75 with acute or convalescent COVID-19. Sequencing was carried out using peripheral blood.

The CDR3 is CASSEGTGRGTQYF. The CDR3 DNA follows: TGTGCCAGCAGTGAGGGGACAGGGAGGGGGACCCAGTACTTC. The rearrangement joins TRBV2 to TRBJ2-5, with 9 bases that match TRBD1. Germline loops: CDR1 SNHLY, CDR2 FYNNEI. This CDR3 has 14 residues. V was clipped by 3 bases and J by 7 bases; unmatched bases: 6. The variable domain in full, with the rest retrieved from reference TRBV2 and TRBJ2-5, is EPEVTQTPSHQVTQMGQEVILRCVPISNHLYFYWYRQILGQKVEFLVSFYNNEISEKSEIFDDQFSVERPDGSNFTLKIRSTKLEDSAMYFCASSEGTGRGTQYFGPGTRLLVL.